The sequence of this T cell receptor beta chain was determined in a study of cytomegalovirus exposure and HLA in healthy donors. Findings and caveats of the study: There were approximately 150 TCR beta chains listed as cytomegalovirus-associated.

Donors in the study were healthy people who gave bone marrow. Researchers ran the PCR with 60 Vbeta and 13 Jbeta primers. Using immunoSEQ multiplex PCR, the repertoire was profiled, and TCRdb retains in-frame clones only, with some absent. The table lists under 200,000 clones, 60% to 80% of them singletons. V lost 5 bases, J lost 7 bases, and 6 bases stayed unmatched. There are 16 residues in the CDR3. Germline V gene sequence: CDR1 SGDLS, CDR2 YYNGEE. This clone was counted only a few times. Its cognate antigen is unknown. This chain links TRBV9 with TRBJ2-2; TRBD2 aligns across 15 bases. This clonotype originated in a man in his sixties in good health and CMV-seronegative. Sequences were obtained from PBMCs. The CDR3 loop reads CASRGLAGGRGGELFF. CDR3 nucleotides: TGTGCCAGCAGAGGACTAGCGGGGGGGCGAGGCGGGGAGCTGTTTTTT.